A selection of T cell receptor beta chains follows, all from one sample in a study of identical twins. TCRdb fed the 5' RACE reads into MiXCR, producing one record per CDR3 protein. The profile shows about 340,000 distinct CDR3 sequences, 9% to 15% of them singletons. The same sample was also used in a study of yellow fever vaccine responses in identical twins.

Material for sequencing was CD8+ T cells sorted from blood. All receptors derive from a young woman in good health. Each CDR3 is given with its conserved first and last residue. Each record gives: J gene, V gene, clone size, D gene, CDR3 DNA, CDR3 protein. A D gene is named only where the DNA matches it firmly. Size is omitted from some rows. Given values are once, few, many or a class for expanded clones.

J gene: TRBJ1-6
V gene: TRBV13
clone size: NA
D gene: TRBD1
CDR3 DNA: TGTGCCAGCAGCCCGCTGACAGGGATGGATTCACCCCTCCACTTT
CDR3 protein: CASSPLTGMDSPLHF

J gene: TRBJ1-2
V gene: TRBV20-1
clone size: few
D gene: TRBD1
CDR3 DNA: TGCAGTGCTTCTTCGACAGGGACTAACTATGGCTACACCTTC
CDR3 protein: CSASSTGTNYGYTF

J gene: TRBJ2-5
V gene: TRBV7-6
clone size: NA
D gene: NA
CDR3 DNA: TGTGCCAGCAGCTTGAGTCGGGCGGTCCAAGAGACCCAGTACTTC
CDR3 protein: CASSLSRAVQETQYF

J gene: TRBJ2-3
V gene: TRBV2
clone size: many
D gene: NA
CDR3 DNA: TGTGCCAGCAGTACTACAGAAAGCACAGATACGCAGTATTTT
CDR3 protein: CASSTTESTDTQYF

J gene: TRBJ2-1
V gene: TRBV2
clone size: NA
D gene: NA
CDR3 DNA: TGTGCCAGCAGTGAAGCGGGCGGGGATCGGATGAATGAGCAGTTCTTC
CDR3 protein: CASSEAGGDRMNEQFF

J gene: TRBJ2-4
V gene: TRBV12-3/TRBV12-4
clone size: many
D gene: NA
CDR3 DNA: TGTGCCAGCAGTTTCAGCGGTCTAGCCAAAAACATTCAGTACTTC
CDR3 protein: CASSFSGLAKNIQYF

J gene: TRBJ2-5
V gene: TRBV12-3/TRBV12-4
clone size: many
D gene: NA
CDR3 DNA: TGTGCCAGCAGCCGGGCGCGGGCGAGCCAAGAGACCCAGTACTTC
CDR3 protein: CASSRARASQETQYF

J gene: TRBJ1-2
V gene: TRBV7-9
clone size: NA
D gene: TRBD1
CDR3 DNA: TGTGCCAGCAGCAGCACAGGGGCCGGCCTTAACTATGGCTACACCTTC
CDR3 protein: CASSSTGAGLNYGYTF

J gene: TRBJ2-2
V gene: TRBV15
clone size: many
D gene: NA
CDR3 DNA: TGTGCCACCAGTCTCTACCGAGAGGGCACCGGGGAGCTGTTTTTT
CDR3 protein: CATSLYREGTGELFF

J gene: TRBJ2-1
V gene: TRBV7-3
clone size: many
D gene: TRBD2
CDR3 DNA: TGTGCCAGCAGCTTAAGTCTAGCGGGCTACAATGAGCAGTTCTTC
CDR3 protein: CASSLSLAGYNEQFF